This T cell receptor beta chain was sequenced in a study of shared clonotypes between healthy human individuals. Across the whole study: The plates for each donor numbered three CD4 naive, three CD4 memory, two CD8 naive and one CD8 memory.

This clone was recorded a few times. Its target is unknown. Study-level findings and limits: For naive CD4 cells, around 5% of clonotypes were shared across a handful of donors.

Some clones are missing from TCRdb's copy, which holds only in-frame ones; the method was immunoSEQ multiplex PCR. The sample comprises millions of clones, roughly 94% of which are singletons, and more than 0.95% rests with the top ten. Germline-derived CDR1 and CDR2 are SEHNR and FQNEAQ (reference sequence). The CDR3 consists of 12 residues. V was trimmed by 7 bases and J by 8 bases, leaving 14 bases between them. CD45RO-negative, CCR7-selected cells formed the naive CD8 fraction, which excluded terminally differentiated effector memory CD45RA+ cells. The rearrangement links TRBV7-9 to TRBJ1-2; weak D call: TRBD1 (5 bases). This TCR derives from a man younger than 35 in good health. Material: naive CD8+ T cells sorted from blood. CDR3 DNA sequence: TGTGCCAGCATAACAGGCCCCGGGGGCTACACCTTC. It translates to CASITGPGGYTF.